This passage covers 21 T cell receptor beta chains from one sample sequenced in a study of cytomegalovirus exposure and HLA in healthy donors. 13 Jbeta primers and 60 Vbeta primers were used for the PCR. Generated by immunoSEQ multiplex PCR, the TCRdb table keeps only in-frame clones and is missing some. The sample yields roughly 100,000 clones, under 80% seen once. The specimen was PBMCs. The receptors originated from a woman in her forties or fifties in good health and CMV-seropositive.

The genes are TRBV5-4 and TRBJ1-1, with no clear D. In germline, CDR1 is SGHNT, CDR2 YYREEE (reference sequence). This CDR3 is 14 amino acids long. Trimming left V 4 bases short and J 9 bases short, with 19 bases between. The CDR3 loop is CASSPQIGRAKAFF. As DNA, the CDR3 is TGTGCCAGCAGCCCCCAAATAGGGAGGGCCAAAGCTTTCTTT.

The rearrangement links TRBV30 to TRBJ1-2, with D unclear. The CDR3 extends over 12 amino acids. V shed 3 bases and J shed 4 bases, with 9 bases lying between them. Per germline, CDR1 GTSNPN and CDR2 SVGIG (reference sequence). The CDR3 protein is CAWREAPYGYTF. The CDR3 DNA follows: TGTGCCTGGAGAGAGGCGCCCTATGGCTACACCTTC.

The rearrangement links TRBV19 to TRBJ2-1; tentatively, D is TRBD1 (5 bases). Germline CDR1 and CDR2: LNHDA and SQIVND (reference sequence). The CDR3 totals 14 residues. Trimming removed 5 bases at V and 6 bases at J, with 14 bases between. This chain's CDR3 is CASSPVGVGNEQFF. In nucleotides, the CDR3 is TGTGCCAGTAGTCCCGTAGGGGTGGGCAATGAGCAGTTCTTC.

The rearrangement joins TRBV7-2 to TRBJ1-1; D remains ambiguous. This CDR3 has 15 residues. Trimming removed 4 bases at V and 1 base at J, with 13 bases between. In germline, CDR1 is SGHTA, CDR2 FQGNSA. In DNA, the CDR3 is TGTGCCAGCAGCTCGGTGCGGAGTGGGAACACTGAAGCTTTCTTT. Its protein is CASSSVRSGNTEAFF. The full variable domain, its missing parts supplied by reference TRBV7-2 and TRBJ1-1, is GAGVSQSPSNKVTEKGKDVELRCDPISGHTALYWYRQSLGQGLEFLIYFQGNSAPDKSGLPSDRFSAERTGGSVSTLTIQRTQQEDSAVYLCASSSVRSGNTEAFFGQGTRLTVV.

The chain joins TRBV5-5 to TRBJ1-5; TRBD1 matches at 10 bases. V lost 3 bases to trimming and J lost 2 bases; unmatched junction nucleotides: 8. The CDR3 covers 17 residues. The V gene's germline CDR1 is SGHKS and CDR2 YYEKEE (reference sequence). The CDR3 loop is CASSSSGTGAGNQPQHF. CDR3 bases: TGTGCCAGCAGCTCCTCCGGGACAGGGGCGGGCAATCAGCCCCAGCATTTT.

CDR3 DNA: TGTGCCAGCAGTACCGGGTCCTACGGCGCGGGCTACACCTTC. Its protein is CASSTGSYGAGYTF. This chain uses TRBV28 with TRBJ1-2, with no clear D. V was clipped by 5 bases and J by 8 bases, with 18 bases between them. CDR1 and CDR2 (germline): MDHEN, SYDVKM. This CDR3 has 14 amino acids.

The chain links TRBV5-4 to TRBJ1-2; D not resolved. Germline loops: CDR1 SGHNT, CDR2 YYREEE (reference sequence). The CDR3 consists of 16 residues. V was pared by 0 bases and J by 3 bases, with 15 bases between. The CDR3, as DNA: TGTGCCAGCAGCTTGGATCTTCGGCAACGGGACTATGGCTACACCTTC. Translation gives CASSLDLRQRDYGYTF.

Details on this clone: Other nucleotide sequences in the sample specify the same CDR3. The J gene is TRBJ1-1, the V gene TRBV5-1; maybe TRBD1 (6 bases). This CDR3 has 13 residues. The germline V gene encodes CDR1 SGHRS and CDR2 YFSETQ. V shed 0 bases and J shed 8 bases, with 11 bases lying between them. The DNA for the CDR3 is TGCGCCAGCAGCTTGGTACCAGGGGCCGAAGCTTTCTTT. This gives the protein CASSLVPGAEAFF.

This clone was recorded a few times. The CDR3 sequence: CASSLVGGNRSPLHF. For the CDR3, the DNA is TGTGCCAGCAGCTTGGTTGGGGGGAATCGTTCACCCCTCCACTTT. The chain couples TRBV5-6 to TRBJ1-6; D might be TRBD1 (5 bases). Deletions cut 0 bases from V and 9 bases from J, with 13 bases between. Per the germline V gene, CDR1 is SGHDT and CDR2 is YYEEEE. CDR3 length: 15 amino acids.

The gene calls are TRBV7-3 and TRBJ1-2; a weak D match, TRBD1 (5 bases). In germline, CDR1 is SGHTA, CDR2 FQGTGA. CDR3 length: 14 amino acids. Trimming stripped 2 bases from V and 7 bases from J, with 14 bases between. The CDR3 spells CASSLGFGGIGYTF. The CDR3, as DNA: TGTGCCAGCAGCTTAGGGTTCGGGGGGATTGGCTACACCTTC.

The chain employs TRBV19 and TRBJ1-2; weak D call: TRBD1 (5 bases). Trimming stripped 4 bases from V and 5 bases from J, with 8 bases between. Germline CDR1 and CDR2: LNHDA and SQIVND (reference sequence). The CDR3 is made up of 12 amino acids. For the CDR3, the DNA is TGTGCCAGTAGTAACCGGGGGTATGGCTACACCTTC. This translates into CASSNRGYGYTF.

The rearrangement joins TRBV28 to TRBJ2-5; 11 bases map to TRBD2. Germline V gives CDR1 MDHEN, CDR2 SYDVKM. Trimming took 0 bases from V and 0 from J; bases not matched to a gene: 3. The CDR3 is 17 amino acids. The CDR3 DNA reads as TGTGCCAGCAGTTTATGGCTAGCGGGGGGTTACCAAGAGACCCAGTACTTC. Its protein product is CASSLWLAGGYQETQYF.

The gene calls are TRBV7-8 and TRBJ2-7; 8 nucleotides match TRBD2. The CDR3 contains 14 residues. V lost 1 base and J lost 7; bases outside the gene matches: 6. The germline V gene encodes CDR1 SGHVS and CDR2 FQNEAQ. CDR3 residues: CASSLGVTGGEQYF. CDR3 nucleotides: TGTGCCAGCAGCTTAGGGGTTACGGGAGGGGAGCAGTACTTC. The entire variable domain, with the rest obtained from reference TRBV7-8 and TRBJ2-7, is as follows: GAGVSQSPRYKVAKRGQDVALRCDPISGHVSLFWYQQALGQGPEFLTYFQNEAQLDKSGLPSDRFFAERPEGSVSTLKIQRTQQEDSAVYLCASSLGVTGGEQYFGPGTRLTVT.

The chain employs TRBV11-2 and TRBJ2-3; TRBD1 might be the D (5 bases). Germline V gives CDR1 SGHAT, CDR2 FQNNGV. Trimming removed 1 base at V and 3 bases at J, with 8 bases between. The CDR3 has 14 residues. The chain's CDR3 is CASSLGGWTDTQYF. In nucleotides, the CDR3 is TGTGCCAGCAGCTTAGGGGGCTGGACAGATACGCAGTATTTT.

The V gene is TRBV29-1, the J gene TRBJ2-1, with 10 positions matching TRBD2. The CDR3 has 16 amino acids. The V gene end was trimmed by 6 bases and the J gene end by 7 bases; junction bases not matched to a gene: 15. The germline CDR1 and CDR2 sequences are SQVTM and ANQGSEA. CDR3 amino acids: CSVENSGLAVMNEQFF. As DNA, the CDR3 is TGCAGCGTGGAAAATTCCGGACTAGCGGTCATGAATGAGCAGTTCTTC.

The CDR3 region has the DNA TGTGCCAGCAGCTTACTAAGTACTACCTCTGGAAACACCATATATTTT. Residues: CASSLLSTTSGNTIYF. This chain links TRBV7-6 with TRBJ1-3, with D hard to call. Germline CDR1 and CDR2: SGHVS and FNYEAQ. The CDR3 has 16 amino acids. V lost 2 bases and J lost 0, with 11 bases in between.

The rearrangement joins TRBV2 to TRBJ1-1; D not resolved. Trimming took off 9 bases at V and 5 bases at J, with 16 bases between the two ends. The CDR3 consists of 13 residues. Looked up from germline, CDR1 is SNHLY and CDR2 is FYNNEI. This CDR3 reads CARAPGPGTEAFF. The CDR3 DNA follows: TGTGCCAGGGCACCGGGCCCGGGGACTGAAGCTTTCTTT. The full variable domain, rest sourced from reference TRBV2 and TRBJ1-1, is EPEVTQTPSHQVTQMGQEVILRCVPISNHLYFYWYRQILGQKVEFLVSFYNNEISEKSEIFDDQFSVERPDGSNFTLKIRSTKLEDSAMYFCARAPGPGTEAFFGQGTRLTVV.

The chain uses TRBV4-2 and TRBJ1-4; D is undetermined. The CDR3 is 16 amino acids. Germline V lookup: CDR1 LGHNA, CDR2 YNFKEQ. Between the trimmed V and J ends, which lost 1 base and 7 bases, there was a span of 16 bases. The DNA for the CDR3 is TGTGCCAGCAGCCAAGTCAGCGCTCTACAAGGTGAAAAACTGTTTTTT. Amino acid sequence: CASSQVSALQGEKLFF.

The chain couples TRBV5-1 to TRBJ2-3; D might be TRBD1 (6 bases). This CDR3 is 14 amino acids long. Trimming removed 6 bases at V and 3 bases at J, with 14 bases between. CDR1 is SGHRS, CDR2 YFSETQ, per germline. In DNA, the CDR3 is TGCGCCAGCACCCCCCAGGGGCGTACAGATACGCAGTATTTT. It encodes CASTPQGRTDTQYF.

Remarks on this clone: At one end the junction does not follow the germline gene, possibly because of a read error. This chain connects TRBV7-9 to TRBJ1-2, with D unresolved. There are 13 residues in the CDR3. Germline V gene data show CDR1 as SEHNR and CDR2 as FQNEAQ (reference sequence). In nucleotides, the CDR3 is TGTTCCAGCGGAAAAGACACCCCCTATGGCTACACCTTC. Its translation is CSSGKDTPYGYTF.

Written as DNA, the CDR3 is TGTGCCAGCAGTTTATCGTGGACAGGGGGCATCGACAATGAGCAGTTCTTC. Translating it yields CASSLSWTGGIDNEQFF. The V call is TRBV27, the J call TRBJ2-1; 11 positions agree with TRBD1. The V and J ends lost 0 bases and 5 bases, in that order; junction bases with no gene match: 6. The CDR3 length is 17 residues. Germline V gives CDR1 MNHEY, CDR2 SMNVEV (reference sequence).